This T cell receptor (beta chain) stems from a study of cytomegalovirus exposure and HLA in healthy donors. Overall study context: HLA-typed donors were the source of roughly 80 million unique TCRs held in an early data release. Findings of the study overall: Associated with cytomegalovirus, according to the listing, were around 170 TCR beta chains.

The PCR had 60 Vbeta and 13 Jbeta primers. Measured with immunoSEQ multiplex PCR; TCRdb has only the in-frame clones, and not every one. This repertoire shows 85,000 to 130,000 clones, 9.5% to 13% found once; its top ten account for approximately 6.1%. V gave up 7 bases and J gave up 10 bases, with 23 bases separating them. The CDR3 totals 15 residues. Germline CDR1 and CDR2: MNHNS and SASEGT. This clone came up a few times. No antigen is known for it. Source material: PBMCs. The J gene is TRBJ2-1, the V gene TRBV6-1, with D maybe TRBD2 (6 bases). This sequence originates from a man aged 35-49 years in good health and CMV-seropositive. The CDR3 region has the DNA TGTGCCAGCAACACCCCCGGGACCCCTGCGGGGGAGCAGTTCTTC. This codes for CASNTPGTPAGEQFF.